This T cell receptor (beta chain) was recovered during a study of beta chain features in type 1 diabetes. The study, taken as a whole, reports: The naive, central memory and Treg TCRB repertoires looked more alike in patients than they did in healthy donors. PCR might favor shorter templates, but any such skew would affect patients and controls equally.

Sequencing targeted expressed TCRB transcripts, as all isolated RNA had been reverse transcribed. Clones were sequenced by immunoSEQ multiplex PCR, and TCRdb holds only the in-frame ones, with some missing. The sample lists 300,000 or so clones; around 8% were seen once. This clone occurred a few times. The antigen remains unidentified. About 110 mL of blood, on average, came from one heparinised draw per donor. Looked up from germline, CDR1 is SGHTA and CDR2 is FQGNSA. The CDR3 is 16 residues long. Trimming pared 3 bases from V and 0 bases from J, leaving 12 bases between. Material: central memory CD4+ T cells from blood. This clonotype was obtained from a woman aged 18-35 years in good health. V usage is TRBV7-2 and J usage is TRBJ2-4, with a weak D call TRBD2 (6 bases). The CDR3 DNA reads as TGTGCCAGCAGCTTGGGGGGAGCCCTAGCCAAAAACATTCAGTACTTC. This gives the protein CASSLGGALAKNIQYF.